This TCR beta chain originates from a study of T cells in Graves' hyperthyroidism and ophthalmopathy. RNA transcripts provided the source from which TCR beta CDR3 regions were amplified. HTBI primers were the set used in a first-round RT-PCR of the TCR CDR3. One entry per CDR3 protein results from TCRdb running MiXCR on the multiplex PCR reads. This sample yields 190,000 or so distinct CDR3 sequences, of which around 20% are seen a single time; around 47% belongs to the top ten. This clonotype was picked up many times. The CDR3 extends over 14 amino acids. Germline-derived CDR1 and CDR2 are KGHDR and SFDVKD. With 6 bases removed from V and 3 bases from J, the gap between germline ends came to 13 bases.

V gene TRBV24-1 combines with J gene TRBJ1-1; a weak D match, TRBD1 (5 bases). The source of this sequence is a man aged 40-49 years with Graves' hyperthyroidism. Material: blood. CDR3: CATSPRGDHTEAFF. The CDR3 coding sequence is TGTGCCACCAGTCCCCGGGGCGACCACACTGAAGCTTTCTTT.